This TCR beta chain was found in a study of CD8+CD57+ T cells in acquired aplastic anemia (dated by TCRdb to 2016 to 2019). In the study overall: DNA extracted from sorted CD4+ and CD8+ cells had a mean of roughly 3.4 ug, with a range of about 0.19 to 30 ug. CD8+CD57+ expansion was defined as frequency above the mean frequency observed in healthy subjects. Broader findings and caveats from the paper: Patients and healthy controls showed no significant difference in CD8+ Simpson's diversity (P=0.060). About 30 CD8+ CDR3 sequences were found to be shared between patients and controls, but these sequences appeared to be highly expressed in patients and within the immunodominant clones of the patients.

Genomic DNA was used as template for profiling of TCR beta VDJ combinations and CDR3 sequences. TCR repertoire sequencing was run on an Illumina HiSeq 2000. The authors' analysis ran thus. Repertoire assessment relied on Simpson's diversity index, CDR3 size and DJ length profiles, and TRBV/TRBJ rearrangement plots. The most abundant DNA sequence in the deep sequencing data was defined as the immunodominant clone. CDR3 amino acid sequences were screened for sharing across subjects and were compared with published repertoires and the VDJdb database. Using fastp at Q25 and MiXCR, TCRdb reprocessed the public reads and kept productive beta chains. Each CDR3 protein gets just one entry, which takes the most common genes and DNA from the rows behind it. The V and J calls were determined by TCRdb, not by the authors. The sample table lists about 200,000 distinct CDR3 sequences, 65% of them with a count of one. About 60% of the sample is in the top ten clones.

Notes on this clonotype: It lacks a known antigen. No much larger clonotype is one base removed from it; base qualities were not supplied.

Flow cytometry had shown CD8+CD57+ cell expansion in the patients selected for sequencing. All patients had severe acquired aplastic anemia diagnosed by International Study of Aplastic Anemia and Agranulocytosis and Camitta criteria. Patients had received no therapy at the time of blood sampling. In this study, sorted CD4+ and CD8+ T cells from the blood of healthy subjects and of severe aplastic anemia patients had their TCR repertoires deep-sequenced. Patients were enrolled in the USA under clinicaltrials.gov protocols 00001620, 01623167, 00001397, 00071045, 00081523 and 00961064. Ficoll-Paque density gradient centrifugation was used to isolate peripheral blood mononuclear cells. Before DNA was extracted, CD4+ and CD8+ T cells were sorted using either FACS or magnetic beads. The CDR3 measures 15 amino acids from cysteine to phenylalanine. Of the read, only the CDR3 DNA is kept; its 45 bases are in frame from base 1. The germline V gene sets CDR1 to SQVTM and CDR2 to ANQGSEA. V was cut back by 0 bases and J by 3 bases, leaving a gap of 12 bases between them.

The receptor was derived from a human donor with aplastic anemia. The material sequenced was sorted CD4+, CD8+, or CD8+CD57+ T cells (not recorded which) from PBMCs. This chain joins TRBV29-1 to TRBJ2-1, with a tentative D call of TRBD1 or TRBD2, each matching 5 bases. The encoded CDR3 is CSVEERGQRYNEQFF. In nucleotide form, the sequence is TGCAGCGTTGAAGAGAGGGGCCAGCGCTACAATGAGCAGTTCTTC.